The rows below give T cell receptor beta chains drawn from one sample of a study of naive and memory T cell subsets. Each CDR3 protein gets one entry after TCRdb re-called the UMI-ligation and nested PCR reads with MiXCR. The table shows under 150,000 distinct CDR3 sequences, with over 15% occurring only once. The sample was naive CD4+ T cells from blood. All receptors come from a human donor in good health. CDR3s include the opening cysteine and the closing phenylalanine or tryptophan. Each record gives: clone size, D gene, J gene, V gene, CDR3 DNA, CDR3 protein. D genes are given only for firm matches. The size entry is marked missing in some rows and otherwise reads once, few, many or a size class.

- - TRBJ2-7 TRBV6-1 TGTGCCAGCAGAAGGGGCAGGGATCAGTCCTACGAGCAGTACTTC CASRRGRDQSYEQYF
- TRBD1 TRBJ2-3 TRBV10-3 TGTGCCATCAGTGACGGAGGACAGGGTTTCACAGATACGCAGTATTTT CAISDGGQGFTDTQYF
few - TRBJ2-7 TRBV7-8 TGTGCCAGCAGCTTTGGCTGGGGACCTAGCCGGGACGAGCAGTACTTC CASSFGWGPSRDEQYF
- TRBD2 TRBJ2-3 TRBV14 TGTGCCAGCAGCCACTTCCGCGGGAGGACAGATACGCAGTATTTT CASSHFRGRTDTQYF
many - TRBJ2-3 TRBV5-4 TGTGCCAGCAGCCAGCCGGGGACAGATACGCAGTATTTT CASSQPGTDTQYF
- TRBD1 TRBJ1-5 TRBV18 TGTGCCAGCTCACCGTTGACAGGGGGCCATCAGCCCCAGCATTTT CASSPLTGGHQPQHF
few - TRBJ2-7 TRBV20-1 TGCAGTGCTAGAGGGCGGAGGAGCTCCTACGAGCAGTACTTC CSARGRRSSYEQYF
few - TRBJ1-1 TRBV2 TGTGCCAGCAGTGATGGCCAGGGGAACACTGAAGCTTTCTTT CASSDGQGNTEAFF
few - TRBJ1-1 TRBV30 TGTGCCTGGAGTCCCAGTGGGACTGAAGCTTTCTTT CAWSPSGTEAFF
- TRBD1 TRBJ2-5 TRBV15 TGTGCCACCAGCAGAGTGAGAGGGGGCTTCGAGACCCAGTACTTC CATSRVRGGFETQYF
few - TRBJ2-5 TRBV10-3 TGTGCCATCAGTGAGTCCCAAGAGACCCAGTACTTC CAISESQETQYF
- - TRBJ1-4 TRBV7-8 TGTGCCAGCAGCCCGCAAACGGTCAGGGAGCCAAATGAAAAACTGTTTTTT CASSPQTVREPNEKLFF
- - TRBJ2-3 TRBV29-1 TGCAGCGTAGCCGGAGGGCGGCTAGCCTCAGATACGCAGTATTTT CSVAGGRLASDTQYF
- TRBD2 TRBJ2-1 TRBV4-2 TGTGCCAGCAGCCAAGAGATACTAGCGGGACAGCAGTTCTTC CASSQEILAGQQFF
few - TRBJ2-5 TRBV7-9 TGTGCCAGCAGCCGGAGGGGGGGACAAGAGACCCAGTACTTC CASSRRGGQETQYF
- TRBD1 TRBJ1-5 TRBV12-3/TRBV12-4 TGTGCCACAGCCGGACAGGCGGCTAGCAATCAGCCCCAGCATTTT CATAGQAASNQPQHF
- TRBD2 TRBJ2-1 TRBV29-1 TGCAGCGTTGAAGGGACTAGCGGGAGTGGTCTAGATGAGCAGTTCTTC CSVEGTSGSGLDEQFF
few TRBD2 TRBJ2-5 TRBV3-1 TGTGCCAGCAGCCAAGATCTCTCGATCGGCCTAGCGGGAGTAGAGACCCAGTACTTC CASSQDLSIGLAGVETQYF
- - TRBJ2-5 TRBV2 TGTGCCAGCAGTGACAGGGGTGGAGGGACCCAGTACTTC CASSDRGGGTQYF
few - TRBJ1-2 TRBV3-1 TGTGCCAGCAGCCAAGGAGGGGTTGCTGGCTACACCTTC CASSQGGVAGYTF
few TRBD2 TRBJ2-1 TRBV4-1 TGCGCCAGCAGCCAAGTGCTAGCGGGGAGCTCCTACAATGAGCAGTTCTTC CASSQVLAGSSYNEQFF
many TRBD2 TRBJ2-1 TRBV5-1 TGCGCCAGCAGCCACGGGACTAAGCCTGACAATGAGCAGTTCTTC CASSHGTKPDNEQFF